One T cell receptor beta chain is described in this entry. The CDR3 is 15 residues long. The V end lost 2 bases, the J end lost 3 bases, and 10 bases lay between the germline ends. CDR1 and CDR2 (germline): SNHLY, FYNNEI. The entry originates in a study of blood T cell repertoires in COVID-19. The table came from immunoSEQ multiplex PCR; TCRdb's copy has only in-frame clones and leaves some out. The sample holds roughly 190,000 clones; roughly 87% are singletons and the top ten take approximately 2.1%. The source material was PBMCs or T cells enriched from blood (not recorded which). V usage is TRBV2 and J usage is TRBJ1-4; possibly TRBD1 for D (6 bases). This clonotype was obtained from a woman aged 25 to 39 who had recovered from COVID-19. Here the CDR3 DNA reads TGTGCCAGCAGTGAATGGGGGCTGGCTAATGAAAAACTGTTTTTT. Protein sequence: CASSEWGLANEKLFF.